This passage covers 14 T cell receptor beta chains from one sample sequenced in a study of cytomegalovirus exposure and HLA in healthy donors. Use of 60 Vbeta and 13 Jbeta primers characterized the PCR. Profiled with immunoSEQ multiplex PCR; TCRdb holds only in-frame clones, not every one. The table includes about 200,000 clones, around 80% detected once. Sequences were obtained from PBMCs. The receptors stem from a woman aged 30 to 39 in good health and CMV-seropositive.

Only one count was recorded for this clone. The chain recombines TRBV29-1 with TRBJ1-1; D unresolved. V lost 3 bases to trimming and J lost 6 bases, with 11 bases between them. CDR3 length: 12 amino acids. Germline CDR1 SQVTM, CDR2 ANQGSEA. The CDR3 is CSVEWEDPEAFF. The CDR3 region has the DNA TGCAGCGTTGAGTGGGAGGACCCTGAAGCTTTCTTT.

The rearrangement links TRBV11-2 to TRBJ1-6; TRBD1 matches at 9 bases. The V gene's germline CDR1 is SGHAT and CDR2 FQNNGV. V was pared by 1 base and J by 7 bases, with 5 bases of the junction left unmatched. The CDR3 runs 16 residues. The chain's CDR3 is CASSLVAGTGNSPLHF. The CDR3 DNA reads TGTGCCAGCAGCTTAGTGGCCGGGACAGGGAATTCACCCCTCCACTTT.

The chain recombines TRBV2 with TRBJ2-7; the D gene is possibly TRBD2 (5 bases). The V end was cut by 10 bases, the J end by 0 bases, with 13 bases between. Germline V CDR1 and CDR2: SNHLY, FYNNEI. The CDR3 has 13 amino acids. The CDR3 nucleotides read TGTGCCACCGTGGTGGGGAGCTCCTACGAGCAGTACTTC. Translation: CATVVGSSYEQYF. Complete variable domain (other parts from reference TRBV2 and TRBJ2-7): EPEVTQTPSHQVTQMGQEVILRCVPISNHLYFYWYRQILGQKVEFLVSFYNNEISEKSEIFDDQFSVERPDGSNFTLKIRSTKLEDSAMYFCATVVGSSYEQYFGPGTRLTVT.

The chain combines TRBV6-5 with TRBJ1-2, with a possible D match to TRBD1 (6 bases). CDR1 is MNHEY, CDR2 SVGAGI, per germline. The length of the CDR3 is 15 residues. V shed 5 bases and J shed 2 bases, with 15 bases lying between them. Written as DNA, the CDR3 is TGTGCCAGCAGTGGACAGCTCCCTGGAAACTATGGCTACACCTTC. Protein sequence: CASSGQLPGNYGYTF.

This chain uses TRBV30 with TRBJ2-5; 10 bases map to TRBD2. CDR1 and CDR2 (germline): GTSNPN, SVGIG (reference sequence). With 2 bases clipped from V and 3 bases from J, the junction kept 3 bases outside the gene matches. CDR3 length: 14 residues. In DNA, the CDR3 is TGTGCCTGGAGTACCGGGACTAGCGAAGAGACCCAGTACTTC. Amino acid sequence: CAWSTGTSEETQYF.

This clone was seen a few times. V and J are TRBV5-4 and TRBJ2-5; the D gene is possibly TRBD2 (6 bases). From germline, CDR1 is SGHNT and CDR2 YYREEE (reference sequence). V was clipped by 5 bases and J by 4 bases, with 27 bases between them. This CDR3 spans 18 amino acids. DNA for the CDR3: TGTGCCAGCAGAACGAAGGGGACTTTACCCATAGATGGAGAGACCCAGTACTTC. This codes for CASRTKGTLPIDGETQYF.

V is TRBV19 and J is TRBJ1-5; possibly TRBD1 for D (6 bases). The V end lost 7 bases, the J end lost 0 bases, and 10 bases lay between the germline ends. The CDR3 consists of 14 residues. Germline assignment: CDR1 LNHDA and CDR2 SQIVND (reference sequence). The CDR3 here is CASNRDYSNQPQHF. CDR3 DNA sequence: TGTGCCAGTAACAGGGACTATAGCAATCAGCCCCAGCATTTT. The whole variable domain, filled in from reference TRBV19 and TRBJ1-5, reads DGGITQSPKYLFRKEGQNVTLSCEQNLNHDAMYWYRQDPGQGLRLIYYSQIVNDFQKGDIAEGYSVSREKKESFPLTVTSAQKNPTAFYLCASNRDYSNQPQHFGDGTRLSIL.

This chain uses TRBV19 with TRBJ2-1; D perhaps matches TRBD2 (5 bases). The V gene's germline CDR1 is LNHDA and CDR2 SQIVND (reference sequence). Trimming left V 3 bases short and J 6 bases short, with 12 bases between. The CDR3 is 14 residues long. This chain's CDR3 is CASSITRGTNEQFF. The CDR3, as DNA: TGTGCCAGTAGTATCACCCGGGGTACCAATGAGCAGTTCTTC.

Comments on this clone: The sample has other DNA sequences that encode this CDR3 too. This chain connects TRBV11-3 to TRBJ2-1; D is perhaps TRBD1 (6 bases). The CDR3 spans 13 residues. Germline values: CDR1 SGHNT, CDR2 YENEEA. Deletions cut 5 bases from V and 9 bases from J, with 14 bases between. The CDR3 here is CASSETGGGEQFF. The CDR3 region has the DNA TGTGCCAGCAGCGAGACAGGAGGTGGTGAGCAGTTCTTC.

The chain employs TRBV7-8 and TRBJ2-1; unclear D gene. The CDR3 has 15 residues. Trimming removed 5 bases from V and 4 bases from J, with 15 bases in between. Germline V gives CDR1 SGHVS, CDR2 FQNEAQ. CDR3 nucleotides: TGTGCCAGCAGCCCGGTGAGCCTCGATTACAATGAGCAGTTCTTC. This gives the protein CASSPVSLDYNEQFF. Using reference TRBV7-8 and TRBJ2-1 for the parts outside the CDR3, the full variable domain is GAGVSQSPRYKVAKRGQDVALRCDPISGHVSLFWYQQALGQGPEFLTYFQNEAQLDKSGLPSDRFFAERPEGSVSTLKIQRTQQEDSAVYLCASSPVSLDYNEQFFGPGTRLTVL.

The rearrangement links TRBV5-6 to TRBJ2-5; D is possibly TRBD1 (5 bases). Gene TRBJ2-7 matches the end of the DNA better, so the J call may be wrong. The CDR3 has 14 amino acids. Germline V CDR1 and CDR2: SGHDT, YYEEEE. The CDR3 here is CASSFGERGYEQYF. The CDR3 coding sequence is TGTGCCAGCAGCTTTGGCGAAAGGGGCTACGAGCAGTACTTC.

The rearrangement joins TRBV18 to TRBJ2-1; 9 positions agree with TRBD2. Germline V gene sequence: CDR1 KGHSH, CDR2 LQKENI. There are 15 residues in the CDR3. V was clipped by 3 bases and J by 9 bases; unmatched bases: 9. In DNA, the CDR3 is TGTGCCAGCTCACCCGGAGTAGCGGGAGTAAGTGAGCAGTTCTTC. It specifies CASSPGVAGVSEQFF.

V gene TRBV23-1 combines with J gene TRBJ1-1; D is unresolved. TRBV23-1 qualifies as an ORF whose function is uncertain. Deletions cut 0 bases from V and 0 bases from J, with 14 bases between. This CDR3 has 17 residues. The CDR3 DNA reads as TGCGCCAGCAGTCAATCGAGTATCGCAGGATTGAACACTGAAGCTTTCTTT. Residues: CASSQSSIAGLNTEAFF.

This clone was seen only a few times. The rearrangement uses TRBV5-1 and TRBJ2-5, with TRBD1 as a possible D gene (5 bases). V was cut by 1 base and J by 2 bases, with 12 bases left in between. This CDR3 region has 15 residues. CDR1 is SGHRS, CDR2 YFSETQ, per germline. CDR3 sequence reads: CASSLSQGLQETQYF. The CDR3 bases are TGCGCCAGCAGCTTGTCGCAGGGTCTGCAAGAGACCCAGTACTTC.